These 23 T cell receptor beta chains were all obtained from the same sample, sequenced in a study of vaccination effects on CD4 cells after COVID-19. The method was immunoSEQ multiplex PCR; TCRdb's version includes in-frame clones alone and lacks a portion of them. Among some 70,000 clones listed, around 81% were seen once. Which antigens these TCRs recognize remains unknown. Before any sequencing was done, the ViraFEST assay used viral peptide pools to expand antigen-specific CD4+ T cells. At the end of about 9 days of culture, CD4+ T cells were isolated. Vaccination of participants consisted of two doses of either the BNT162b2 or mRNA-1273 vaccine. Sequences were derived from CD4+ T cells from PBMCs cultured with HCoV-229E spike peptides, sampled after COVID-19 vaccination. The receptors come from a human donor who received a COVID-19 vaccine.

The rearrangement links TRBV29-1 to TRBJ2-5; D ambiguous. CDR1 and CDR2 (germline): SQVTM, ANQGSEA. V was clipped by 7 bases and J by 5 bases, with 17 bases between them. The CDR3 is 13 amino acids. The CDR3 DNA is TGCAGCGCTGGATGGACGGCTGGGGAGACCCAGTACTTC. This sequence encodes CSAGWTAGETQYF. Combining the CDR3 with reference TRBV29-1 and TRBJ2-5 gives the whole variable domain SAVISQKPSRDICQRGTSLTIQCQVDSQVTMMFWYRQQPGQSLTLIATANQGSEATYESGFVIDKFPISRPNLTFSTLTVSNMSPEDSSIYLCSAGWTAGETQYFGPGTRLLVL.

This clone came up a few times. The chain has TRBV25-1 and TRBJ1-4; D gene unclear. This CDR3 has 12 residues. CDR1 is MGHDK, CDR2 SYGVNS, per germline. With 6 bases removed from V and 4 bases from J, the gap between germline ends came to 6 bases. The CDR3 DNA reads as TGTGCCAGCAGATTAGTTAATGAAAAACTGTTTTTT. This gives the protein CASRLVNEKLFF.

The rearrangement uses TRBV10-3 and TRBJ2-5, with 12 positions matching TRBD2. The germline gives CDR1 ENHRY, CDR2 SYGVKD. V lost 3 bases to trimming and J lost 5 bases; unmatched junction nucleotides: 7. This CDR3 region has 16 residues. The CDR3 region is CAISDGLAGGQETQYF. The CDR3 DNA follows: TGTGCCATCAGTGATGGGCTAGCGGGGGGGCAGGAGACCCAGTACTTC.

J is TRBJ2-3 and V is TRBV30; D might be TRBD2 (6 bases). V was pared by 3 bases and J by 1 base, with 14 bases between. CDR3 size: 15 residues. Germline V gene lookup returns CDR1 GTSNPN and CDR2 SVGIG (reference sequence). The CDR3 DNA follows: TGTGCCTGGAGGGATGCTAGCGTCGGCACAGATACGCAGTATTTT. Its protein product is CAWRDASVGTDTQYF. Variable domain in full (rest from reference TRBV30 and TRBJ2-3): SQTIHQWPATLVQPVGSPLSLECTVEGTSNPNLYWYRQAAGRGLQLLFYSVGIGQISSEVPQNLSASRPQDRQFILSSKKLLLSDSGFYLCAWRDASVGTDTQYFGPGTRLTVL.

The J gene is TRBJ1-1, the V gene TRBV28; D is undetermined. The germline V gene has CDR1 MDHEN and CDR2 SYDVKM. The CDR3 consists of 14 residues. Deletions cut 3 bases from V and 5 bases from J, with 13 bases between. CDR3 loop: CASSLGGRDTEAFF. The DNA of the CDR3 is TGTGCCAGCAGTTTGGGCGGGCGGGATACTGAAGCTTTCTTT. Complete variable domain (other parts from reference TRBV28 and TRBJ1-1): DVKVTQSSRYLVKRTGEKVFLECVQDMDHENMFWYRQDPGLGLRLIYFSYDVKMKEKGDIPEGYSVSREKKERFSLILESASTNQTSMYLCASSLGGRDTEAFFGQGTRLTVV.

The genes are TRBV7-8 and TRBJ1-2, with D possibly TRBD1 on 5 matching bases. The CDR3 runs 13 residues. The germline V and J ends were trimmed by 1 base and 7 bases, with 10 bases remaining between them. CDR1 SGHVS and CDR2 FQNEAQ come from the germline V gene. The CDR3 region is CASSLGGDRGYTF. Here the CDR3 DNA reads TGTGCCAGCAGCTTAGGGGGGGATCGTGGCTACACCTTC. Combining the CDR3 with reference TRBV7-8 and TRBJ1-2 gives the whole variable domain GAGVSQSPRYKVAKRGQDVALRCDPISGHVSLFWYQQALGQGPEFLTYFQNEAQLDKSGLPSDRFFAERPEGSVSTLKIQRTQQEDSAVYLCASSLGGDRGYTFGSGTRLTVV.

The chain combines TRBV5-1 with TRBJ2-2, with a tentative D call TRBD1 (5 bases). The germline CDR1 and CDR2 sequences are SGHRS and YFSETQ. V was trimmed by 4 bases and J by 6 bases, leaving 10 bases between them. CDR3 length equals 13 residues. CDR3 DNA sequence: TGCGCCAGCAGCAGCGAAGGGGCCGGGGAGCTGTTTTTT. Its protein product is CASSSEGAGELFF.

The chain links TRBV15 to TRBJ1-1; D not certain. The germline gives CDR1 LNHNV, CDR2 YYDKDF (reference sequence). V shed 0 bases and J shed 3 bases, with 5 bases lying between them. The CDR3 runs 13 residues. The CDR3 DNA is TGTGCCACCAGCAGAGATAGGCACACTGAAGCTTTCTTT. As protein: CATSRDRHTEAFF.

There are a few counts of this clone. This chain joins TRBV10-3 and TRBJ1-2; TRBD1 is a possible D gene (5 bases). The CDR3 is 11 amino acids. In germline, CDR1 is ENHRY, CDR2 SYGVKD. V lost 6 bases and J 5 bases, leaving 7 bases between the germline ends. The CDR3 here is CAIRRQYGYTF. CDR3 DNA sequence: TGTGCCATCAGACGACAGTATGGCTACACCTTC.

This rearrangement joins TRBV4-2 to TRBJ1-3; D is unclear. There are 16 residues in the CDR3. Trimming shortened V by 0 bases and J by 3 bases, and 12 bases separated the two germline ends. Germline V gives CDR1 LGHNA, CDR2 YNFKEQ. CDR3 protein: CASSQEAGTFGNTIYF. CDR3 in DNA: TGTGCCAGCAGCCAAGAAGCAGGTACCTTTGGAAACACCATATATTTT.

This clone turned up a few times. The chain has TRBV18 and TRBJ1-1; 8 nucleotides line up with TRBD1. V shed 5 bases and J 10 bases; nucleotides not matched to a gene: 6. Germline V gene sequence: CDR1 KGHSH, CDR2 LQKENI. CDR3 length: 12 amino acids. CDR3 in amino acids: CASSSDRAIAFF. DNA of the CDR3: TGTGCCAGCTCATCGGACAGGGCGATAGCTTTCTTT. Full variable domain (rest looked up from reference TRBV18 and TRBJ1-1): NAGVMQNPRHLVRRRGQEARLRCSPMKGHSHVYWYRQLPEEGLKFMVYLQKENIIDESGMPKERFSAEFPKEGPSILRIQQVVRGDSAAYFCASSSDRAIAFFGQGTRLTVV.

This clone was counted a single time. The CDR3 DNA follows: TGTGCCAGCGAGCTAGCTAGCGGGGCGGGGCAAGAGACCCAGTACTTC. It translates to CASELASGAGQETQYF. This rearrangement joins TRBV28 to TRBJ2-5; 9 bases are shared with TRBD2. V was pared by 8 bases and J by 2 bases, with 12 bases of the junction left unmatched. This CDR3 has 16 residues. CDR1 and CDR2 from the germline V gene are MDHEN and SYDVKM.

In its sample, this clone was seen a few times. V and J are TRBV4-3 and TRBJ1-3; D gene uncertain. This CDR3 region has 17 residues. Trimming removed 0 bases from V and 0 bases from J, with 12 bases in between. The germline V gene encodes CDR1 LGHNA and CDR2 YSLEER. CDR3 nucleotide sequence: TGCGCCAGCAGCCAAGATTTTGCACGGGTCTCTGGAAACACCATATATTTT. Protein product: CASSQDFARVSGNTIYF.

This clone was seen more than once but under ten times. V is TRBV5-8 and J is TRBJ2-1; 7 bases are a match to TRBD1. This CDR3 has 13 amino acids. Looked up from germline, CDR1 is SGHTS and CDR2 is YDEGEE. Trimming cost V 9 bases and J 8 bases; bases outside gene matches: 11. CDR3 in amino acids: CATPPNRGDEQFF. The CDR3 region has the DNA TGTGCCACACCACCGAACAGGGGAGATGAGCAGTTCTTC.

This rearrangement joins TRBV12-3 or TRBV12-4 to TRBJ1-5; D unresolved. The CDR3 is 12 amino acids. Trimming left V 5 bases short and J 4 bases short, with 6 bases between. The CDR3 DNA reads TGTGCCAGCAGTACGAGAAATCAGCCCCAGCATTTT. Protein sequence: CASSTRNQPQHF.

This chain uses TRBV2 with TRBJ2-5; 8 nucleotides agree with TRBD1. Germline V CDR1 and CDR2: SNHLY, FYNNEI. The trim removed 6 bases at V and 5 bases at J, leaving 17 bases unmatched. This CDR3 is built from 17 residues. CDR3 in amino acids: CASRNVQGQAPGETQYF. The DNA for the CDR3 is TGTGCCAGCAGAAACGTACAGGGACAGGCGCCAGGGGAGACCCAGTACTTC.

This chain connects TRBV5-4 to TRBJ1-2; 7 nucleotides agree with TRBD1. The CDR3 consists of 13 residues. Germline V gene data show CDR1 as SGHNT and CDR2 as YYREEE (reference sequence). Losses at the gene ends were 0 bases for V and 4 bases for J; bases not matched to a gene: 0. The CDR3 spells CASSLDRGYGYTF. The CDR3 DNA reads as TGTGCCAGCAGCTTGGACAGGGGCTATGGCTACACCTTC.

This clone appeared a few times. The chain combines TRBV21-1 with TRBJ1-5. TRBV21-1 is a recognized pseudogene. CDR3 size: 15 residues. Here the CDR3 reads CASRKAGEGNQPQHF. In DNA, the CDR3 is TGTGCCAGCAGAAAAGCCGGGGAGGGCAATCAGCCCCAGCATTTT.

The J gene is TRBJ2-5, the V gene TRBV7-3; the D is unclear. V gave up 1 base and J gave up 5 bases, with 17 bases separating them. This CDR3 has 16 amino acids. Germline V CDR1 and CDR2: SGHTA, FQGTGA. CDR3 nucleotide sequence: TGTGCCAGCAGCTTAAGTCCACGGTCTATTGGGGAGACCCAGTACTTC. Translation: CASSLSPRSIGETQYF. The whole variable domain, filled in from reference TRBV7-3 and TRBJ2-5, reads GAGVSQTPSNKVTEKGKYVELRCDPISGHTALYWYRQSLGQGPEFLIYFQGTGAADDSGLPNDRFFAVRPEGSVSTLKIQRTERGDSAVYLCASSLSPRSIGETQYFGPGTRLLVL.

The V gene is TRBV5-4, the J gene TRBJ2-5, with 9 bases that match TRBD2. The CDR3 is made up of 16 amino acids. CDR1 SGHNT and CDR2 YYREEE come from the germline V gene (reference sequence). With V trimmed by 7 bases and J by 5 bases, 15 bases remained unmatched. The CDR3 nucleotides read TGTGCCAGCTACCGGTACCGCGGGGGGGCGGTTGAGACCCAGTACTTC. Encoded protein: CASYRYRGGAVETQYF.

The chain joins TRBV7-3 to TRBJ1-3; the match to TRBD1 covers 10 bases. Germline-derived CDR1 and CDR2 are SGHTA and FQGTGA. The CDR3 spans 15 residues. Trimming removed 4 bases from V and 7 bases from J; junction bases left unmatched: 7. As DNA, the CDR3 is TGTGCCAGCAGCTCCGGGACAGGGGATGGTAACACCATATATTTT. Its protein is CASSSGTGDGNTIYF.

The chain uses TRBV15 and TRBJ2-4; 7 nucleotides align to TRBD1. V was pared by 6 bases and J by 8 bases, with 16 bases of the junction left unmatched. The CDR3 spans 16 residues. Germline CDR1 is LNHNV and CDR2 is YYDKDF (reference sequence). CDR3 sequence reads: CATSHGVGQSLDIQYF. The CDR3 DNA reads TGTGCCACCAGTCATGGGGTGGGACAGTCGCTCGACATTCAGTACTTC.

The gene calls are TRBV6-5 and TRBJ1-4, with TRBD1 matching over 7 bases. J lost 8 bases, V lost 8 bases, and 11 bases had no gene match. In germline, CDR1 is MNHEY, CDR2 SVGAGI. The CDR3 has 14 amino acids. This chain's CDR3 is CASRLTGSGEKLFF. CDR3 nucleotides: TGTGCCAGCCGATTGACAGGGTCTGGAGAAAAACTGTTTTTT.